A selection of T cell receptor beta chains follows, all from one sample in a study of tumor-infiltrating lymphocytes in primary liver carcinoma. In TCRdb, the multiplex PCR reads were re-called with MiXCR into one record per CDR3 protein. The sample lists a few hundred thousand distinct CDR3 sequences, around three fifths seen once, with about 18% in the top ten. Sequencing was performed on peripheral blood. The source of these receptors is a woman in her 30s with primary liver carcinoma and hepatitis B virus infection. Each CDR3 is given with its conserved first and last residue. The order of the fields is J gene, V gene, clone size, D gene, CDR3 DNA, CDR3 protein. The D gene is left open where the match is weak. The size field is filled for only some rows; it gives once, few, many or a size class.

>TRBJ1-5|TRBV12-3/TRBV12-4|.|.
TGTGCCAGCAGCCCCAGGATGCAGCCCCAGCATTTT
CASSPRMQPQHF
>TRBJ2-7|TRBV14|.|.
TGTGCCAGCAGCCAAGACTTCGGCAGCACCTACGAGCAGTACTTC
CASSQDFGSTYEQYF
>TRBJ2-1|TRBV5-1|many|TRBD2
TGCGCCAGCAGCTTGGGACTAGCGGCCACGCGGGAGCAGTTCTTC
CASSLGLAATREQFF
>TRBJ2-5|TRBV11-2|once|TRBD1
TGTGTCGGCAGCAGGGGACAGGAGAAAGAGACCCAGTACTTC
CVGSRGQEKETQYF
>TRBJ2-1|TRBV11-2|.|.
TGTGCCAGCAGCTTGGAGGCTGGTCGGCGCAATGAGCAGTTCTTC
CASSLEAGRRNEQFF
>TRBJ2-7|TRBV29-1|many|.
TGCAGCGTTGAAGACCCTGGACACGGAGCCTACGAGCAGTACTTC
CSVEDPGHGAYEQYF
>TRBJ2-3|TRBV7-8|many|.
TGTGCCAGCAGCCCGCGTGAGGGGCGCACAGATACGCAGTATTTT
CASSPREGRTDTQYF
>TRBJ2-7|TRBV30|.|TRBD1
TGTGCCTGGAAGGCAGGGGGAAAACCCTACGAGCAGTACTTC
CAWKAGGKPYEQYF
>TRBJ2-5|TRBV14|.|.
TGTGCCAGCAGCCAAACCCTATGGTGGGAAGAGACCCAGTACTTC
CASSQTLWWEETQYF
>TRBJ2-2|TRBV7-8|.|.
TGTGCCAGCAGCTTAGTTTTGGGTCGTAACACCGGGGAGCTGTTTTTT
CASSLVLGRNTGELFF
>TRBJ2-1|TRBV28|.|.
TGTGCCAGCAGTTTATTTTCGGCTGATGAGCAGTTCTTC
CASSLFSADEQFF
>TRBJ2-5|TRBV6-2/TRBV6-3|.|TRBD2
TGTGCCTGCAGTTACGGGACTAGTGATCAAGAGACCCAGTACTTC
CACSYGTSDQETQYF
>TRBJ2-3|TRBV12-3/TRBV12-4|.|TRBD2
TGTGCCAGCAGTTTCCTCGCGGGAGTTGTGAATACGCAGTATTTT
CASSFLAGVVNTQYF
>TRBJ2-1|TRBV29-1|many|TRBD2
TGCAGCGTTGAAGGTCCAGGCCGGGAAGAGAGCGGGAGGTACCTGAATGAGCAGTTCTTC
CSVEGPGREESGRYLNEQFF
>TRBJ2-3|TRBV11-2|once|TRBD2
TGTGCCAGCAGGCCTAGCGGGAGGCTTCGGGCAGATACACAGTATTTT
CASRPSGRLRADTQYF
>TRBJ2-7|TRBV12-5|.|TRBD2
TGTGCTAGTGGTTTTACTAGCGGTCCCTACGAGCAGTACTTC
CASGFTSGPYEQYF
>TRBJ1-3|TRBV7-8|few|.
TGTGCCAGCAGCTTAGCGGGGACCAGCTCTGGAAACACCATATATTTT
CASSLAGTSSGNTIYF
>TRBJ2-3|TRBV6-1|.|.
TGTGCCAGCAGTCTTCGCTGGGGTGGAAGCACAGATACGCAGTATTTT
CASSLRWGGSTDTQYF
>TRBJ2-5|TRBV7-9|.|.
TGTACCAGCAGCGGCAAGCTGGGCGGCCAAGAGACCCAGTACTTC
CTSSGKLGGQETQYF
>TRBJ2-3|TRBV4-2|.|TRBD2
TGTGCCAGCAACCAAGTTCGGTCTACTAGCGGGAGGTTCACAGATACGCAGTATTTT
CASNQVRSTSGRFTDTQYF
>TRBJ2-7|TRBV29-1|.|TRBD2
TGCAGCGTAACCACTAGCGGGAGTAAGTACGATCAGTACTTC
CSVTTSGSKYDQYF
>TRBJ2-5|TRBV7-9|.|TRBD1
TGTGCCAGCTGCCTCAGACAGGGGTTGGAAGAGACCCAGTACTTC
CASCLRQGLEETQYF
>TRBJ2-5|TRBV18|.|.
TGTGCCAGCTCACCGGACTACCCAAGGGAGACCCAGTACTTC
CASSPDYPRETQYF
>TRBJ2-2|TRBV6-2/TRBV6-3|few|TRBD1
TGTGCCAGCAGTATTCAGGGGACAGCGAACACCGGGGAGCTGTTTTTT
CASSIQGTANTGELFF
>TRBJ2-2|TRBV6-6|.|.
TGTGCCAGCAGTTACCCAGGCAGTCCGACCACCGGGGAGCTGTTTTTT
CASSYPGSPTTGELFF
>TRBJ1-1|TRBV11-2|.|.
TGTGCCTGCAGCCCCCGGTCCCGAGTCTCCAACACTGAAGCTTTCTTT
CACSPRSRVSNTEAFF
>TRBJ2-4|TRBV6-2/TRBV6-3|.|.
TGTGCCAGCAGGTACTCCGCAGGGGTGAACATCCAGTACTTC
CASRYSAGVNIQYF
>TRBJ1-1|TRBV4-3|many|.
TGCGCCAGCAGCCTCTTCAGGAACACTGAAGCTTTCTTT
CASSLFRNTEAFF
>TRBJ1-1|TRBV29-1|.|.
TGCAGCGTCGAAAAGGGAGTTACTGAAGCTTTCTTT
CSVEKGVTEAFF
>TRBJ2-2|TRBV12-3/TRBV12-4|once|TRBD2
TGTGCCAGCAGACCATTGGGACTAGCGGGAGCTTTCGGGGAGCTGTTTTTT
CASRPLGLAGAFGELFF
>TRBJ2-1|TRBV6-5|.|TRBD2
TGTGCCAGCAGCCCCCGCGGGACTAGCGGGGGGTTTGAGCAGTTCTTC
CASSPRGTSGGFEQFF
>TRBJ1-5|TRBV19|.|TRBD1
TGCGCCAGTAGTGCGGACCGGGACAGGGAAAAGTATAGCAATCAGCCCCAGCATTTT
CASSADRDREKYSNQPQHF
>TRBJ2-1|TRBV12-3/TRBV12-4|.|.
TGTGCCAGCAGCGACAGGATTAATTTAAATGAGCAGTCCTTC
CASSDRINLNEQSF
>TRBJ2-7|TRBV6-5|.|.
TGTGCCAGCAGTTACGCGCCGAGTGCCGAGCAGTACTTC
CASSYAPSAEQYF
>TRBJ2-2|TRBV7-9|.|TRBD1
TGTGCCAGCAGCTTCGGGACAGGGGGCACCGGGGAGCTGTTTTTT
CASSFGTGGTGELFF
>TRBJ2-3|TRBV12-3/TRBV12-4|.|TRBD1
TGTGCCAGCAGTTTGTGGACAGGGGAGTTTGGCGCAGATACGCAGTATTTT
CASSLWTGEFGADTQYF
>TRBJ2-5|TRBV6-2/TRBV6-3|few|TRBD1
TGTGCCAGCAGCCTCCGAGGGGACAGAGAGACCCAGTACTTC
CASSLRGDRETQYF
>TRBJ2-3|TRBV11-2|.|.
TGTGCTAGCAGCCCCCCGGGCCGGGCAGATACGCAGTATTTT
CASSPPGRADTQYF
>TRBJ2-5|TRBV7-8|.|.
TGTGCCAGCAGCTTAGGGGGGCTGGGTGAAGAGACCCAGTACTTC
CASSLGGLGEETQYF
>TRBJ2-7|TRBV28|few|TRBD1
TGTGCCAGCAGTTCTTTCAGTGGACAGGGTGGGTACGAGCAGTACTTC
CASSSFSGQGGYEQYF
>TRBJ2-5|TRBV7-8|.|TRBD2
TGTGCCAGCAGCTTAAAGACTAGCGGGAGTATGAAGACCCAGTACTTC
CASSLKTSGSMKTQYF
>TRBJ1-2|TRBV12-3/TRBV12-4|.|.
TGTGCCAGCAGTTTAAGTGACGAGGGCTACACCTTC
CASSLSDEGYTF
>TRBJ2-3|TRBV14|few|TRBD1
TGTGCCAGCAGCCAAGATAGGGGGCGGAAGAAGTATTTT
CASSQDRGRKKYF
>TRBJ2-6|TRBV5-1|few|.
TGCGCCAGCAGCTTGGATTCCAGGGACCCCTCTGGGGCCAACGTCCTGACTTTC
CASSLDSRDPSGANVLTF
>TRBJ1-5|TRBV12-3/TRBV12-4|few|.
TGTGCCAGCAGACCCGGGTCCTCTTGGGGGCCCCAGCATTTT
CASRPGSSWGPQHF
>TRBJ1-4|TRBV11-2|.|TRBD1
TGTGCCAGCAGCCGTACAGGGGTTGGTGAAAAACTGTTTTTT
CASSRTGVGEKLFF
>TRBJ2-3|TRBV10-2|.|.
TGCGCCACCGAGTCGCCAGGTGATACGCAGTATTTT
CATESPGDTQYF
>TRBJ2-5|TRBV6-6|few|.
TGTGCCAGCAGCTACTCAGAAGAGACCCAGTACTTC
CASSYSEETQYF
>TRBJ2-1|TRBV5-6|.|.
TGTGCCAGCAGCTCAGGCGGCAACAATGAGCAGTTCTTC
CASSSGGNNEQFF
>TRBJ2-7|TRBV28|few|TRBD2
TGTGCCAGCAGTGCAGCTAGCGGGAGTTCATACGAGCAGTACTTC
CASSAASGSSYEQYF
>TRBJ2-5|TRBV28|.|TRBD2
TGTGCCAGCAGTTCACTAGCGGGAGAAGAGACCCAGTACTTC
CASSSLAGEETQYF
>TRBJ2-5|TRBV5-4|.|TRBD1
TGTGCCAGCAGCATTGGACAGGGGATCACGGAGGCCCAGTACTTC
CASSIGQGITEAQYF
>TRBJ1-1|TRBV11-3|once|.
TGTGCCAGCAGCCGCCAGGTTGGGGGCGCAGACACTGAAGCTTTCTTT
CASSRQVGGADTEAFF
>TRBJ2-1|TRBV6-2/TRBV6-3|.|TRBD2
TGTGCCAGCAGTTACTCTGGCGGGAGGGACAATGAGCAGTTCTTC
CASSYSGGRDNEQFF
>TRBJ2-7|TRBV7-9|.|.
TGTGCCAGCAGCTTAGGCCCGGGGCCAAACTACGAGCAGTACTTC
CASSLGPGPNYEQYF
>TRBJ2-1|TRBV7-9|.|TRBD2
TGTGCCAGCAGCCCCCAACTAGCGGGAGACCATGAGCAGTTCTTC
CASSPQLAGDHEQFF
>TRBJ1-2|TRBV24-1|.|TRBD1
TGTGCCACCAGTGCCAGACAGGGGTCCTATGGCTACACCTTC
CATSARQGSYGYTF
>TRBJ1-2|TRBV5-4|.|.
TGTGCCAGCAGCTGGGACAAGGGGCAAAGTGGCTACACCTTC
CASSWDKGQSGYTF
>TRBJ2-7|TRBV4-3|.|.
TGCGCCAGCAGCCGGGGAAACGGCTGCGAGCAGTATTTC
CASSRGNGCEQYF
>TRBJ2-7|TRBV4-3|many|.
TGCGCCAGCAGCCATAACAGCGGTGGGATCGGCTCCTACGAGCAGTACTTC
CASSHNSGGIGSYEQYF